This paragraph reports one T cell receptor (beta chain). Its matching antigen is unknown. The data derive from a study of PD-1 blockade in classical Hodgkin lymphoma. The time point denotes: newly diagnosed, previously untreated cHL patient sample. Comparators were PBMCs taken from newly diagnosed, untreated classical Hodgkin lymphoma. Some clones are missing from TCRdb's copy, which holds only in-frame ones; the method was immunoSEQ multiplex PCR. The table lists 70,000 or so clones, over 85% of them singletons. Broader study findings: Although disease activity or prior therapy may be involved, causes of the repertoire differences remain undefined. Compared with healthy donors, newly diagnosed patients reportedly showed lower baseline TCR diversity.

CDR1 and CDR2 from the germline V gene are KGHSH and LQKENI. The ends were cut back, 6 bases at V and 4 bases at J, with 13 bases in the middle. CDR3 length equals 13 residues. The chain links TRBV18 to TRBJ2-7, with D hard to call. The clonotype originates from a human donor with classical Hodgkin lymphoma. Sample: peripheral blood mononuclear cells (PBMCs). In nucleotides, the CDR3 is TGTGCCAGCTCTCAAACAGCGAGATACGAGCAGTACTTC. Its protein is CASSQTARYEQYF.